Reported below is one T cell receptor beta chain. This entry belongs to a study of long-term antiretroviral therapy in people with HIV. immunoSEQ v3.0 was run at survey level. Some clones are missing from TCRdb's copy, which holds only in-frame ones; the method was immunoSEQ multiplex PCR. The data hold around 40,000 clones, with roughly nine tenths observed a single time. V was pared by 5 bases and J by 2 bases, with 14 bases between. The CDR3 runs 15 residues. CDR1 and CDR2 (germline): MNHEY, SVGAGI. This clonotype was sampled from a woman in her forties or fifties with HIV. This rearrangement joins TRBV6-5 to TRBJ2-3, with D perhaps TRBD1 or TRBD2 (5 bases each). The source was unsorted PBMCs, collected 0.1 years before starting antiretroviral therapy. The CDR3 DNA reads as TGTGCCAGCAGTGCGAGGGACGGAACCACAGATACGCAGTATTTT. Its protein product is CASSARDGTTDTQYF.